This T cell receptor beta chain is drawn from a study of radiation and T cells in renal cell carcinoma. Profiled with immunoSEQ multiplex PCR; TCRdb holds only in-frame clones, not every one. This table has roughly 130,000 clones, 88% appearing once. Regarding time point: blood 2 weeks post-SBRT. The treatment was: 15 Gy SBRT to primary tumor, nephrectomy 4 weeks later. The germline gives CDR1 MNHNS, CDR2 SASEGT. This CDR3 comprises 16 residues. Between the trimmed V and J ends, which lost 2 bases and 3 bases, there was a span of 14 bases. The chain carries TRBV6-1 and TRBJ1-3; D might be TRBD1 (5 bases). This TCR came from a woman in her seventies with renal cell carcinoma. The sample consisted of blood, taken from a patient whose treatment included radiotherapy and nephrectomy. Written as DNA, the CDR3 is TGTGCCAGCAGTGAACAGGAGGGGTTCGGTGGAAACACCATATATTTT. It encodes CASSEQEGFGGNTIYF.